What follows describes a single T cell receptor beta chain. Antigen: not known. This entry comes from a study of T cell responses to AZD1222 COVID-19 vaccine. Study outcomes and limitations: Scientists sampled the repertoires only once the peak T cell response had passed.

The germline V and J ends were trimmed by 3 bases and 6 bases, with 14 bases remaining between them. The CDR3 is 14 amino acids. Germline CDR1 and CDR2: SEHNR and FQNEAQ (reference sequence). Here immunoSEQ multiplex PCR was the method, and the copy in TCRdb shows in-frame clones only, minus some. Altogether 150,000 or so clones are present, about nine tenths being singletons, with the ten largest covering more than 3%. It was second doses at about 4 or about 12 weeks that were pooled. This receptor was obtained from an adult who received the AZD1222 COVID-19 vaccine. The material was peripheral blood, obtained 28 days after the second AZD1222 dose. V gene TRBV7-9 combines with J gene TRBJ1-1; possibly TRBD1 for D (5 bases). The CDR3 reads CASSFGGGFPEAFF. The CDR3 region has the DNA TGTGCCAGCAGCTTCGGGGGAGGGTTCCCTGAAGCTTTCTTT.